This entry lists 12 T cell receptor beta chains sequenced from one sample in a study of shared clonotypes between healthy human individuals. TCRdb's copy holds only in-frame clones and misses some; the assay was immunoSEQ multiplex PCR. The sample yields about 1.1 million clones, approximately 75% seen once. Sample: memory CD4+ T cells from PBMCs. Subset noted: CD45RA-negative fraction. The receptor set was obtained from a man between 18 and 29 years old in good health. Some clones in this sample may be carry-over from other donors' samples.

The gene calls are TRBV6-5 and TRBJ1-2; perhaps TRBD1 as D (5 bases). Germline V CDR1 and CDR2: MNHEY, SVGAGI. This CDR3 spans 14 amino acids. Trimming stripped 6 bases from V and 8 bases from J, with 19 bases between. The CDR3 reads CASSQRAGLHGYTF. The CDR3 DNA reads as TGTGCCAGCAGCCAACGGGCAGGGCTCCACGGCTACACCTTC.

The chain joins TRBV10-3 to TRBJ1-5; TRBD1 might be the D (6 bases). V lost 3 bases, J lost 2 bases, and 23 bases lay in between. The CDR3 is 19 residues long. Germline-derived CDR1 and CDR2 are ENHRY and SYGVKD. CDR3 sequence: CAISDAGVHRDSGNQPQHF. The CDR3 nucleotides are TGTGCCATCAGTGACGCGGGGGTACACAGGGATTCTGGCAATCAGCCCCAGCATTTT.

The DNA for the CDR3 is TGTGCCAGCAGTTACTCGGGAGGGGCCGCTGGCTACACCTTC. The encoded protein is CASSYSGGAAGYTF. J is TRBJ1-2 and V is TRBV6-5; tentatively, D is TRBD1 (5 bases). The V end lost 0 bases, the J end lost 7 bases, and 12 bases lay between the germline ends. The CDR3 is made up of 14 amino acids. Germline V gene data show CDR1 as MNHEY and CDR2 as SVGAGI.

This sequence joins TRBV5-6 and TRBJ1-4; the match to TRBD1 covers 10 bases. J gave up 5 bases and V 3 bases, and 1 base lay outside the gene matches. The CDR3 spans 14 residues. Germline loops: CDR1 SGHDT, CDR2 YYEEEE. The CDR3 DNA reads TGTGCCAGCAGCTCGGGACAGGGGAATGAAAAACTGTTTTTT. Translating it yields CASSSGQGNEKLFF.

A few counts support this clone. The chain couples TRBV6-1 to TRBJ1-1; 10 bases map to TRBD1. Germline V gene sequence: CDR1 MNHNS, CDR2 SASEGT. After removal of 4 bases from V and 5 bases from J, the junction contained 7 bases not matched to a gene. The CDR3 is 15 amino acids. For the CDR3, the DNA is TGTGCCAGCAGTGCAACCGGGACAGGGGTTACTGAAGCTTTCTTT. This encodes CASSATGTGVTEAFF.

J is TRBJ1-3 and V is TRBV28; D call uncertain. The CDR3 totals 15 residues. V was shortened by 3 bases and J by 1 base, with 10 bases between the two germline ends. Germline CDR1 and CDR2: MDHEN and SYDVKM. The CDR3 sequence is CASSLALGSGNTIYF. The CDR3 nucleotides are TGTGCCAGCAGTTTGGCCTTGGGGTCTGGAAACACCATATATTTT.

The chain employs TRBV5-4 and TRBJ1-1; 8 bases match TRBD1. This CDR3 comprises 14 residues. Trimming at V came to 3 bases and at J to 6 bases, leaving 7 bases not matched to a gene. The V gene's germline CDR1 is SGHNT and CDR2 YYREEE (reference sequence). The CDR3 is CASSYQGARAEAFF. DNA for the CDR3: TGTGCCAGCAGCTACCAGGGGGCGCGGGCTGAAGCTTTCTTT.

The rearrangement links TRBV21-1 to TRBJ2-2. TRBV21-1 is listed as a pseudogene. The CDR3 has 14 amino acids. CDR3 in amino acids: CAFVGQRHTGELFF. CDR3 sequence (DNA): TGTGCCTTCGTTGGGCAGCGACACACCGGGGAGCTGTTTTTT.

The chain combines TRBV7-8 with TRBJ2-1; 7 positions match TRBD1. The CDR3 consists of 16 residues. CDR1 and CDR2 from the germline V gene are SGHVS and FQNEAQ. The trim removed 5 bases at V and 3 bases at J, leaving 10 bases unmatched. CDR3 DNA: TGTGCCAGCAGCCACATAGGGGGCGCCTACTACAATGAGCAGTTCTTC. Protein sequence: CASSHIGGAYYNEQFF. The complete variable domain, with remaining parts taken from reference TRBV7-8 and TRBJ2-1, reads GAGVSQSPRYKVAKRGQDVALRCDPISGHVSLFWYQQALGQGPEFLTYFQNEAQLDKSGLPSDRFFAERPEGSVSTLKIQRTQQEDSAVYLCASSHIGGAYYNEQFFGPGTRLTVL.

Only one count was recorded for this clone. The genes are TRBV27 and TRBJ1-2, with a weak D call TRBD1 (5 bases). Trimming took off 6 bases at V and 1 base at J, with 12 bases between the two ends. The CDR3 has 14 amino acids. The germline CDR1 and CDR2 sequences are MNHEY and SMNVEV (reference sequence). For the CDR3, the DNA is TGTGCCAGCAGCTGGGGACGGCATAACTATGGCTACACCTTC. It is translated as CASSWGRHNYGYTF.

A few counts support this clone. This chain links TRBV7-8 with TRBJ1-5, with D perhaps TRBD1 (5 bases). Germline CDR1 is SGHVS and CDR2 is FQNEAQ. V was trimmed by 5 bases and J by 4 bases, leaving 6 bases between them. The CDR3 loop spans 12 amino acids. CDR3 coding DNA: TGTGCCAGCAGCGGGACGAATCAGCCCCAGCATTTT. Encoded protein: CASSGTNQPQHF.

For this clone: Different DNA sequences within this sample yield the same CDR3. The chain is built from TRBV6-5 and TRBJ1-5; no firm D call. The CDR3 is 13 residues long. The germline V and J ends were trimmed by 2 bases and 4 bases, with 6 bases remaining between them. The germline V gene encodes CDR1 MNHEY and CDR2 SVGAGI. The CDR3 coding sequence is TGTGCCAGCAGTTACAGAAGTAATCAGCCCCAGCATTTT. It is translated as CASSYRSNQPQHF.